These 29 T cell receptor beta chains share one sample of origin, sequenced in a study of brain T cells in children with intractable seizures. Measured with immunoSEQ multiplex PCR; TCRdb has only the in-frame clones, and not every one. Of 340,000 or so clones listed, 93% are singletons. Time point here: blood from clinic visit 5 months post-surgery; TSC patient then seizure free. Source: peripheral blood, taken around 5 months after surgery. These receptor sequences come from a boy younger than two with tuberous sclerosis and intractable seizures.

The rearrangement uses TRBV12-3 or TRBV12-4 and TRBJ1-2; a weak D match, TRBD1 (6 bases). The CDR3 consists of 13 residues. The V and J ends lost 2 bases and 7 bases respectively, with 11 bases between them. The chain's CDR3 is CASSLLGAGGYTF. The CDR3 DNA reads as TGTGCCAGCAGTTTATTGGGGGCAGGTGGCTACACCTTC.

This clone was detected only once. V and J are TRBV4-1 and TRBJ2-3; TRBD1 or TRBD2 may be the D gene (6 bases each). Trimming left V 3 bases short and J 0 bases short, with 10 bases between. CDR3 length: 15 amino acids. Germline CDR1 and CDR2: MGHRA and YSYEKL. CDR3 nucleotide sequence: TGCGCCAGCAGCCATAGGGGGGCTAGCACAGATACGCAGTATTTT. Protein product: CASSHRGASTDTQYF.

The V and J genes are TRBV9 and TRBJ2-1; TRBD2 is a possible D gene (5 bases). The CDR3 is 15 residues long. CDR1 and CDR2 from the germline V gene are SGDLS and YYNGEE. V was trimmed by 3 bases and J by 6 bases, leaving 16 bases between them. CDR3 DNA: TGTGCCAGCAGCGCCGGGGTTGGGATTGGCAATGAGCAGTTCTTC. It encodes CASSAGVGIGNEQFF.

Points on this clone: Germline and junction disagree at one end, which may indicate a read error. This rearrangement joins TRBV7-3 to TRBJ1-1; weak D call: TRBD1 (6 bases). CDR3 length equals 13 residues. CDR1 and CDR2 from the germline V gene are SGHTA and FQGTGA. The DNA of the CDR3 is TGTGCCAGCAGCTTAAAGGGGGGAACTGAAGTTTTCTTT. Its translation is CASSLKGGTEVFF.

The chain carries TRBV7-9 and TRBJ1-6, with TRBD1 as a possible D gene (6 bases). The CDR3 covers 15 residues. V lost 3 bases and J 8 bases, leaving 14 bases between the germline ends. The germline V gene encodes CDR1 SEHNR and CDR2 FQNEAQ (reference sequence). The CDR3 DNA reads TGTGCCAGCAGCTTGGTGGACAGTAATGATTCACCCCTCCACTTT. Protein product: CASSLVDSNDSPLHF.

This rearrangement joins TRBV19 to TRBJ2-6; tentatively, D is TRBD1 (6 bases). The V end was cut by 4 bases, the J end by 7 bases, with 14 bases between. The CDR3 has 15 residues. Germline loops: CDR1 LNHDA, CDR2 SQIVND (reference sequence). This CDR3 reads CASSSLTGKANVLTF. The CDR3 DNA reads TGTGCCAGTAGTAGCCTGACAGGTAAAGCCAACGTCCTGACTTTC.

V gene TRBV6-5 combines with J gene TRBJ2-5; 8 bases map to TRBD1. There are 15 residues in the CDR3. The V gene end was trimmed by 6 bases and the J gene end by 5 bases; junction bases not matched to a gene: 11. Germline lookup yields CDR1 MNHEY and CDR2 SVGAGI. This chain's CDR3 is CASSHRTGTGETQYF. The CDR3 nucleotides are TGTGCCAGCAGCCACCGGACAGGGACGGGGGAGACCCAGTACTTC.

The rearrangement uses TRBV7-9 and TRBJ1-2, with 8 bases identical to TRBD1. Germline CDR1 and CDR2: SEHNR and FQNEAQ (reference sequence). The CDR3 is 16 residues long. Losses at the gene ends were 2 bases for V and 4 bases for J; bases not matched to a gene: 9. The CDR3 DNA follows: TGTGCCAGCAGCTTATTCCGGGACAGGAAGTTCTATGGCTACACCTTC. Its protein product is CASSLFRDRKFYGYTF.

The rearrangement links TRBV5-4 to TRBJ2-7, with D possibly matching TRBD2 (7 bases). There are 15 residues in the CDR3. Germline V CDR1 and CDR2: SGHNT, YYREEE (reference sequence). V shed 9 bases and J shed 0 bases, with 19 bases lying between them. The CDR3 loop is CAISVGGGYSYEQYF. The DNA of the CDR3 is TGTGCCATATCTGTGGGGGGGGGCTACTCCTACGAGCAGTACTTC.

V gene TRBV3-1 (or the pseudogene TRBV3-2) combines with J gene TRBJ2-5, with unresolved D. The CDR3 runs 15 residues. CDR1 is LGHDT, CDR2 YNNKEL, per germline (reference sequence). The germline V and J ends were trimmed by 4 bases and 1 base, with 13 bases remaining between them. CDR3 sequence: CASSLPAGPQETQYF. The CDR3 DNA is TGTGCCAGCAGCCTCCCTGCTGGGCCCCAAGAGACCCAGTACTTC.

The V gene is TRBV4-1, the J gene TRBJ2-3; TRBD2 matches at 16 bases. V trimming: 0 bases; J trimming: 2 bases; junction bases outside the gene matches: 8. This CDR3 spans 20 amino acids. CDR1 and CDR2 from the germline V gene are MGHRA and YSYEKL. CDR3 protein: CASSQEGLAGGSNPTDTQYF. CDR3 DNA: TGCGCCAGCAGCCAAGAGGGACTAGCGGGAGGGTCCAATCCCACAGATACGCAGTATTTT.

The chain employs TRBV21-1 and TRBJ1-2. TRBV21-1 is reported as a pseudogene. The CDR3 runs to 14 residues. CDR3 in amino acids: CASSKRATVDGYTF. CDR3 DNA sequence: TGTGCCAGCAGTAAAAGGGCGACTGTGGATGGCTACACCTTC.

The chain employs TRBV27 and TRBJ1-6; D remains unclear. Germline V gene lookup returns CDR1 MNHEY and CDR2 SMNVEV (reference sequence). V gave up 2 bases and J gave up 7 bases, with 12 bases separating them. The CDR3 extends over 15 amino acids. Here the CDR3 reads CASSLDEGWNSPLHF. Written as DNA, the CDR3 is TGTGCCAGCAGTTTAGATGAGGGTTGGAATTCACCCCTCCACTTT.

This clone showed up just once. This chain uses TRBV7-9 with TRBJ2-2; tentatively, D is TRBD2 (5 bases). Per the germline V gene, CDR1 is SEHNR and CDR2 is FQNEAQ (reference sequence). The CDR3 extends over 15 amino acids. V was trimmed by 3 bases and J by 0 bases, leaving 8 bases between them. CDR3 DNA sequence: TGTGCCAGCAGCTTCGGGCGGGCGAACACCGGGGAGCTGTTTTTT. This encodes CASSFGRANTGELFF.

This clone was seen just once. The gene calls are TRBV6-5 and TRBJ2-3, with a possible D match to TRBD1 (6 bases). Germline V gives CDR1 MNHEY, CDR2 SVGAGI. The CDR3 is 14 residues long. DNA for the CDR3: TGTGTGGCCGCCAGGCTACAGAGGGGGGATACGCAGTATTTT. This sequence encodes CVAARLQRGDTQYF.

The chain combines TRBV7-3 with TRBJ2-1; unclear D gene. This CDR3 spans 11 amino acids. The germline V and J ends were trimmed by 5 bases and 8 bases, with 7 bases remaining between them. Germline V gene sequence: CDR1 SGHTA, CDR2 FQGTGA. The CDR3 coding sequence is TGTGCCAGCAGCGACCTGGATGAGCAGTTCTTC. Residues: CASSDLDEQFF.

This chain joins TRBV27 and TRBJ1-2, with a possible D match to TRBD1 (5 bases). CDR1 and CDR2 from the germline V gene are MNHEY and SMNVEV (reference sequence). The V end was cut by 1 base, the J end by 1 base, with 7 bases between. This CDR3 is built from 14 residues. The CDR3 nucleotides read TGTGCCAGCAGTTTATGGACAAATAACTATGGCTACACCTTC. This gives the protein CASSLWTNNYGYTF.

The V gene is TRBV7-3, the J gene TRBJ1-1; no definite D call. The CDR3 has 13 amino acids. Germline V gene data show CDR1 as SGHTA and CDR2 as FQGTGA. Trimming shortened V by 5 bases and J by 6 bases, and 13 bases separated the two germline ends. The CDR3 nucleotides read TGTGCCAGCAGCGATACGCGGGAGGCTGAAGCTTTCTTT. Protein sequence: CASSDTREAEAFF.

The chain uses TRBV19 and TRBJ2-6; D unclear. CDR1 and CDR2 (germline): LNHDA, SQIVND (reference sequence). V lost 5 bases, J lost 4 bases, and 12 bases lay in between. The CDR3 is made up of 15 amino acids. CDR3 in DNA: TGTGCCAGTAGTGAAACCCAAAGGGGGGCCAACGTCCTGACTTTC. It codes for CASSETQRGANVLTF.

The CDR3 reads CAIRGTGDRLPGGDTIYF. The CDR3, as DNA: TGTGCCATCAGAGGGACAGGGGACCGATTACCGGGTGGGGACACCATATATTTT. V is TRBV10-3 and J is TRBJ1-3, with TRBD1 matching 10 bases. This CDR3 has 18 residues. Germline V gene sequence: CDR1 ENHRY, CDR2 SYGVKD. V trimming: 6 bases; J trimming: 8 bases; junction bases outside the gene matches: 19.

V and J are TRBV9 and TRBJ2-3; 14 bases line up with TRBD2. The CDR3 covers 15 residues. The V gene's germline CDR1 is SGDLS and CDR2 YYNGEE. J lost 7 bases, V lost 4 bases, and 5 bases had no gene match. In DNA form, the CDR3 reads TGTGCCAGCAGCCTGGGGACTAGCGGGAGAAATACGCAGTATTTT. Amino acid sequence: CASSLGTSGRNTQYF.

The chain carries TRBV24-1 and TRBJ1-1; TRBD1 is a possible D gene (5 bases). Germline values: CDR1 KGHDR, CDR2 SFDVKD. V was shortened by 5 bases and J by 6 bases, with 21 bases between the two germline ends. This CDR3 contains 16 residues. CDR3 in DNA: TGTGCCACCAGTGGGACTAACTGGAGGGGTGGGGCTGAAGCTTTCTTT. The encoded protein is CATSGTNWRGGAEAFF.

The chain combines TRBV24-1 with TRBJ2-1; 8 bases agree with TRBD2. The germline V gene encodes CDR1 KGHDR and CDR2 SFDVKD. The length of the CDR3 is 15 residues. With V trimmed by 4 bases and J by 6 bases, 7 bases remained unmatched. The CDR3 DNA is TGTGCCACCAGTGACCACACTAGCGGACCCAATGAGCAGTTCTTC. It is translated as CATSDHTSGPNEQFF.

This sequence joins TRBV30 and TRBJ1-1, with TRBD1 as a possible D gene (6 bases). The germline V gene encodes CDR1 GTSNPN and CDR2 SVGIG (reference sequence). The CDR3 spans 14 residues. Trimming removed 2 bases at V and 5 bases at J, with 15 bases between. The CDR3 DNA reads TGTGCCTGGAGTCCTAGCAGGGGAGGGACTGAAGCTTTCTTT. Translation: CAWSPSRGGTEAFF.

This chain connects TRBV24-1 to TRBJ2-1, with 15 bases aligning to TRBD2. V trimming: 7 bases; J trimming: 4 bases; junction bases outside the gene matches: 1. Germline V lookup: CDR1 KGHDR, CDR2 SFDVKD. The CDR3 is made up of 15 amino acids. The CDR3 bases are TGTGCCACCAGGGGACTAGCGGGAGGATACAATGAGCAGTTCTTC. It is translated as CATRGLAGGYNEQFF.

This clone was detected only once. The V call is TRBV5-1, the J call TRBJ2-3; 7 bases align to TRBD2. Germline V gene lookup returns CDR1 SGHRS and CDR2 YFSETQ. V was pared by 0 bases and J by 5 bases, with 9 bases of the junction left unmatched. The CDR3 length is 16 residues. CDR3 nucleotide sequence: TGCGCCAGCAGCTTGGGAGGACTAGAAGTGGGAGATACGCAGTATTTT. Translation gives CASSLGGLEVGDTQYF.

CDR3 loop: CATSDAGANSYNEQFF. The CDR3 DNA follows: TGTGCCACCAGTGACGCAGGGGCGAACTCCTACAATGAGCAGTTCTTC. The chain carries TRBV24-1 and TRBJ2-1; D may be TRBD1 (6 bases). Germline CDR1 and CDR2: KGHDR and SFDVKD. The CDR3 sequence is 16 residues long. Trimming took 4 bases from V and 0 from J, leaving 12 bases between them.

This clone showed up just a few times. The chain uses TRBV9 and TRBJ2-3, with D possibly called TRBD1 or TRBD2 (5 bases each). Germline lookup yields CDR1 SGDLS and CDR2 YYNGEE. V dropped 0 bases and J dropped 1 base, with 6 bases sitting between them. The CDR3 covers 14 residues. The CDR3 nucleotides are TGTGCCAGCAGCGTAGTGGGGGGCACAGATACGCAGTATTTT. It is translated as CASSVVGGTDTQYF. Full variable domain (rest looked up from reference TRBV9 and TRBJ2-3): DSGVTQTPKHLITATGQRVTLRCSPRSGDLSVYWYQQSLDQGLQFLIQYYNGEERAKGNILERFSAQQFPDLHSELNLSSLELGDSALYFCASSVVGGTDTQYFGPGTRLTVL.

V and J are TRBV6-5 and TRBJ1-1; the match to TRBD1 covers 7 bases. CDR1 and CDR2 (germline): MNHEY, SVGAGI. The CDR3 loop spans 16 amino acids. V lost 2 bases to trimming and J lost 0 bases; unmatched junction nucleotides: 6. This chain's CDR3 is CASSYARQGVNTEAFF. As DNA, the CDR3 is TGTGCCAGCAGTTACGCACGACAGGGAGTGAACACTGAAGCTTTCTTT.